The next 6 T cell receptor beta chains were all read from a single sample in a study of CD8+CD57+ T cells in acquired aplastic anemia. Genomic DNA was employed as the template in profiling TCR beta VDJ and CDR3. Via MiXCR, TCRdb re-called the reads, giving one row per CDR3 protein. Of roughly 200,000 distinct CDR3 sequences in the sample, around 60% were seen once. Sequencing was carried out using sorted CD4+, CD8+, or CD8+CD57+ T cells (not recorded which) from PBMCs. All receptors come from a human donor in good health.

This clonotype was counted only a few times. The gene calls are TRBV27 and TRBJ2-5; the match to TRBD2 covers 10 bases. CDR1 and CDR2 from the germline V gene are MNHEY and SMNVEV (reference sequence). The CDR3 has 15 amino acids. V lost 6 bases, J lost 2 bases, and 6 bases stayed unmatched. The chain's CDR3 is CASSLGTSAQETQYF. In DNA, the CDR3 is TGTGCCAGCAGCCTGGGGACTAGCGCTCAAGAGACCCAGTACTTC.

Remarks on this clonotype: This clone may be a read error of a much larger clone one base away. The chain links TRBV28 to TRBJ2-7; no firm D call. The CDR3 extends over 13 amino acids. Germline CDR1 MDHEN, CDR2 SYDVKM. Deletions cut 3 bases from V and 7 bases from J, with 13 bases between. CDR3 region: CASSFNQVNEQYF. In nucleotides, the CDR3 is TGTGCCAGCAGTTTCAATCAGGTCAATGAGCAGTACTTC. Together with reference TRBV28 and TRBJ2-7, the CDR3 gives the full variable domain: DVKVTQSSRYLVKRTGEKVFLECVQDMDHENMFWYRQDPGLGLRLIYFSYDVKMKEKGDIPEGYSVSREKKERFSLILESASTNQTSMYLCASSFNQVNEQYFGPGTRLTVT.

Turning to this clonotype: An end of the junction differs from the germline gene, which may be a read error. The chain recombines TRBV19 with TRBJ2-5, with TRBD2 matching 14 bases. The CDR3 covers 14 residues. Germline CDR1 and CDR2: LNHDA and SQIVND (reference sequence). The CDR3 DNA reads TGTGCCAGTAGCCCCGCGGGACTAGCGGGAGTCGGGGACTTC. Its protein is CASSPAGLAGVGDF.

V usage is TRBV5-6 and J usage is TRBJ2-3; TRBD1 matches at 7 bases. J was trimmed by 0 bases and V by 5 bases; bases with no gene match: 9. Germline CDR1 reads SGHDT; CDR2 reads YYEEEE. The CDR3 length is 16 residues. CDR3 sequence reads: CASSESRGRSTDTQYF. In nucleotides, the CDR3 is TGTGCCAGCAGTGAATCGAGGGGGCGCAGCACAGATACGCAGTATTTT.

In this sample, this clonotype turned up many times. This chain joins TRBV10-3 and TRBJ2-2; D is unresolved. V was trimmed by 8 bases and J by 3 bases, leaving 10 bases between them. From germline, CDR1 is ENHRY and CDR2 SYGVKD. The CDR3 has 13 residues. CDR3 coding DNA: TGTGCCATCCCCTCCGCGGACACCGGGGAGCTGTTTTTT. Protein: CAIPSADTGELFF.

This clonotype has just a few counts. The chain is built from TRBV27 and TRBJ2-1; perhaps D is TRBD1 or TRBD2 (6 bases each). Germline assignment: CDR1 MNHEY and CDR2 SMNVEV (reference sequence). The CDR3 consists of 13 residues. Trimming took off 2 bases at V and 9 bases at J, with 11 bases between the two ends. In DNA, the CDR3 is TGTGCCAGCAGTTTAGACGAGGGGGGTGAGCAGTTCTTC. Translating it yields CASSLDEGGEQFF.